The T cell receptor (beta chain) under discussion was sequenced for a study of cytomegalovirus exposure and HLA in healthy donors. PCR was performed using 60 Vbeta and 13 Jbeta primers. Method: immunoSEQ multiplex PCR; TCRdb's copy keeps in-frame clones and lacks some. The table shows 150,000 or so clones, with approximately 84% occurring only once. The TCR sequence derives from a young woman in good health and CMV-seronegative. Sequenced input: PBMCs.

CDR3 coding DNA: TGTGCCAGTAGCCGGGACAGGGGCCTCCAAGGGTATGGCTACACCTTC. This codes for CASSRDRGLQGYGYTF. The genes are TRBV19 and TRBJ1-2; the match to TRBD1 covers 10 bases. This CDR3 spans 16 amino acids. CDR1 is LNHDA and CDR2 is SQIVND in the germline V gene (reference sequence). The J segment lost 5 bases and the V segment lost 6 bases, leaving 12 bases of the junction unmatched.